This is a list of T cell receptor beta chains from one sample in a study of shared clonotypes between healthy human individuals. Clones were read by immunoSEQ multiplex PCR, and TCRdb kept only the in-frame ones, dropping some. The sample has about half a million clones, 77% seen once. The sequenced material came from PBMCs. These receptors all stem from a middle-aged woman in good health. Some clones in this sample may be carry-over from other donors' samples. Each CDR3 is given with its conserved first and last residue. Clone size appears in some rows only: once, few, many, or a class for an expanded clone.

J: TRBJ2-1; size: once; V: TRBV30; CDR3: CAWSLRRGVSYNEQFF
J: TRBJ2-7; size: .; V: TRBV6-1; CDR3: CASSQVSAYEQYF
J: TRBJ2-3; size: .; V: TRBV9; CDR3: CASSVFGTGRTDTQYF
J: TRBJ2-1; size: .; V: TRBV10-2; CDR3: CASSESSGTSGGNEQFF
J: TRBJ1-1; size: many; V: TRBV11-2; CDR3: CASSFHRVTGGDITEAFF
J: TRBJ2-3; size: .; V: TRBV5-4; CDR3: CASSFGTSGASTDTQYF
J: TRBJ2-5; size: .; V: TRBV6-5; CDR3: CASSRTSEVGTQYF
J: TRBJ2-3; size: .; V: TRBV30; CDR3: CAWSPLAGGTDTQYF
J: TRBJ2-7; size: .; V: TRBV5-1; CDR3: CASSLGQALTYEQYF
J: TRBJ1-1; size: .; V: TRBV4-1; CDR3: CASSQDGSEAFF
J: TRBJ1-5; size: .; V: TRBV6-1; CDR3: CASSGQVINQPQHF
J: TRBJ1-4; size: .; V: TRBV28; CDR3: CASSLGQEIEKLFF
J: TRBJ2-1; size: .; V: TRBV18; CDR3: CASSPIGGDHNEQFF
J: TRBJ2-7; size: .; V: TRBV27; CDR3: CASRDADRGYEQYF
J: TRBJ2-4; size: .; V: TRBV28; CDR3: CASSSAQGAAKNIQYF
J: TRBJ2-3; size: .; V: TRBV7-3; CDR3: CASSLREGDTQYF
J: TRBJ2-5; size: .; V: TRBV5-1; CDR3: CASSWGRDFAQETQYF
J: TRBJ2-2; size: .; V: TRBV6-6; CDR3: CASSSGEGRGELFF
J: TRBJ2-1; size: .; V: TRBV7-3; CDR3: CASSTSAGSYNEQFF
J: TRBJ1-1; size: .; V: TRBV4-1; CDR3: CASSQGQGGKAEAFF
J: TRBJ2-7; size: .; V: TRBV5-6; CDR3: CASSLLIQSSYEQYF
J: TRBJ2-7; size: .; V: TRBV4-2; CDR3: CASSHPGQGGPGEQYF
J: TRBJ2-7; size: few; V: TRBV4-2; CDR3: CASSQGSLAGAVEQYF
J: TRBJ2-1; size: .; V: TRBV7-9; CDR3: CASSLAPGQGSYNEQFF
J: TRBJ2-7; size: .; V: TRBV6-1; CDR3: CASSGTADSYEQYF
J: TRBJ1-1; size: .; V: TRBV28; CDR3: CASRTGRSFTEAFF
J: .; size: .; V: TRBV30; CDR3: CAWSVFSGSYEQYF
J: TRBJ2-3; size: .; V: TRBV9; CDR3: CASSVAPTGGADTQYF
J: TRBJ2-7; size: many; V: TRBV27; CDR3: CASSPGPSGSYEQYF
J: TRBJ2-7; size: .; V: TRBV7-2; CDR3: CASSLVAGGIYEQYF
J: TRBJ2-7; size: .; V: TRBV7-2; CDR3: CASSPKSGGDYEQYF
J: TRBJ2-3; size: .; V: TRBV5-1; CDR3: CASSLGLAGTDTQYF